The following is a T cell receptor beta chain sequence with its context. This record belongs to a study of T cell changes during pregnancy in multiple sclerosis. The V gene's germline CDR1 is SGHTA and CDR2 FQGNSA. This CDR3 contains 14 residues. V was clipped by 5 bases and J by 6 bases; unmatched bases: 6. Assay used: immunoSEQ multiplex PCR; TCRdb lists only in-frame clones, some missing. The table shows around 31,000 clones, with approximately 86% occurring only once. The receptor was isolated from a female donor with multiple sclerosis, enrolled in a pregnancy study. This material consisted of CD8+ T cells from peripheral blood mononuclear cells, taken in the first trimester of pregnancy. The V and J genes are TRBV7-2 and TRBJ2-7; TRBD2 aligns across 11 bases. CDR3: CASSLGTSGGEQYF. CDR3 sequence (DNA): TGTGCCAGCAGCCTCGGGACTAGCGGCGGCGAGCAGTACTTC.